These 7 T cell receptor beta chains were all obtained from the same sample, sequenced in a study of blood T cell repertoires in COVID-19. Measured with immunoSEQ multiplex PCR; TCRdb has only the in-frame clones, and not every one. Among roughly 180,000 clones, more than 75% were seen once, and the ten largest hold 5.4%. The material sequenced was peripheral blood. These receptors originate from a woman aged 50 to 60 with COVID-19, enrolled during active disease.

V and J are TRBV5-1 and TRBJ2-1, with D unresolved. Trimming stripped 0 bases from V and 3 bases from J, with 7 bases between. This CDR3 comprises 14 residues. Germline assignment: CDR1 SGHRS and CDR2 YFSETQ. This CDR3 is CASSLEQYYNEQFF. CDR3 nucleotides: TGCGCCAGCAGCTTGGAACAGTACTACAATGAGCAGTTCTTC.

The chain carries TRBV15 and TRBJ2-2, with D hard to call. Trimming took off 0 bases at V and 7 bases at J, with 6 bases between the two ends. This CDR3 region has 13 residues. In germline, CDR1 is LNHNV, CDR2 YYDKDF (reference sequence). CDR3 DNA sequence: TGTGCCACCAGCAGAGACTCGGTCGGGGAGCTGTTTTTT. This codes for CATSRDSVGELFF. Together with reference TRBV15 and TRBJ2-2, the CDR3 gives the full variable domain: DAMVIQNPRYQVTQFGKPVTLSCSQTLNHNVMYWYQQKSSQAPKLLFHYYDKDFNNEADTPDNFQSRRPNTSFCFLDIRSPGLGDTAMYLCATSRDSVGELFFGEGSRLTVL.

This sequence joins TRBV5-4 and TRBJ2-5; weak D call: TRBD1 (6 bases). The CDR3 loop spans 14 amino acids. Germline CDR1 SGHNT, CDR2 YYREEE (reference sequence). The ends were cut back, 5 bases at V and 2 bases at J, with 13 bases in the middle. The CDR3 protein is CASSEDRIQETQYF. The CDR3 nucleotides read TGTGCCAGCAGTGAGGACAGAATACAAGAGACCCAGTACTTC.

This clone has just a few counts. This chain connects TRBV30 to TRBJ2-2; 13 bases match TRBD2. V lost 1 base, J lost 1 base, and 3 bases stayed unmatched. From germline, CDR1 is GTSNPN and CDR2 SVGIG (reference sequence). The CDR3 length is 17 residues. The CDR3 loop reads CAWSELAGGWNTGELFF. In DNA form, the CDR3 reads TGTGCCTGGAGTGAACTAGCGGGGGGGTGGAACACCGGGGAGCTGTTTTTT.

This clone was seen just once. The chain employs TRBV4-3 and TRBJ1-2; D might be TRBD1 (5 bases). The CDR3 has 13 amino acids. CDR1 is LGHNA, CDR2 YSLEER, per germline. V dropped 5 bases and J dropped 3 bases, with 10 bases sitting between them. CDR3 residues: CASSDGRDYGYTF. The CDR3 coding sequence is TGCGCCAGCAGCGATGGCAGGGACTATGGCTACACCTTC.

The chain has TRBV28 and TRBJ1-6; TRBD1 matches at 9 bases. There are 16 residues in the CDR3. V was clipped by 5 bases and J by 9 bases; unmatched bases: 11. The V gene's germline CDR1 is MDHEN and CDR2 SYDVKM. The CDR3 region has the DNA TGTGCCAGCAGTCTCGCCGGGACAGGGAGTCGTTCACCCCTCCACTTT. Its protein is CASSLAGTGSRSPLHF.

V and J are TRBV7-8 and TRBJ2-4; weak D call: TRBD1 (6 bases). V lost 2 bases to trimming and J lost 5 bases, with 16 bases between them. The CDR3 has 16 amino acids. Germline loops: CDR1 SGHVS, CDR2 FQNEAQ. The CDR3 is CASSLWETPGENIQYF. CDR3 in DNA: TGTGCCAGCAGCTTATGGGAGACCCCAGGGGAAAACATTCAGTACTTC.